The next 11 T cell receptor beta chains were all read from a single sample in a study of shared clonotypes between healthy human individuals. TCRdb's table, derived via immunoSEQ multiplex PCR, lists solely in-frame clones and lacks some. The data hold 2 million to 2.5 million clones, with roughly 93% observed a single time. Sequencing was carried out using naive CD4+ T cells from PBMCs. Subset reported: CD45RA+ positively selected. Every receptor here comes from a man in his late teens or twenties in good health. Some clones in this sample may be carry-over from other donors' samples.

CDR3 sequence (DNA): TGTGCCAGCAGCTCTGGACAGGGTAGAGGGTATGGCTACACCTTC. Encoded protein: CASSSGQGRGYGYTF. The genes are TRBV7-2 and TRBJ1-2; TRBD1 aligns across 8 bases. Germline values: CDR1 SGHTA, CDR2 FQGNSA. CDR3 length: 15 residues. V dropped 4 bases and J dropped 5; count of bases not matched to a gene: 9.

The rearrangement links TRBV28 to TRBJ2-5; 9 nucleotides align to TRBD1. This CDR3 contains 14 residues. Germline V gives CDR1 MDHEN, CDR2 SYDVKM. Losses at the gene ends were 3 bases for V and 5 bases for J; bases not matched to a gene: 4. CDR3 sequence (DNA): TGTGCCAGCAGTTTCCACAGGGGGCGGGAGACCCAGTACTTC. Translating gives CASSFHRGRETQYF. The full variable domain, in which reference TRBV28 and TRBJ2-5 provide the parts outside the CDR3, is DVKVTQSSRYLVKRTGEKVFLECVQDMDHENMFWYRQDPGLGLRLIYFSYDVKMKEKGDIPEGYSVSREKKERFSLILESASTNQTSMYLCASSFHRGRETQYFGPGTRLLVL.

Concerning this clone: Other DNA sequences in this sample translate to the same CDR3. The V call is TRBV28, the J call TRBJ2-5; TRBD1 matches at 10 bases. The CDR3 has 15 amino acids. V lost 6 bases and J lost 2; bases outside the gene matches: 6. Germline values: CDR1 MDHEN, CDR2 SYDVKM. As DNA, the CDR3 is TGTGCCAGCAGACACCGGGACAGGGGTCAAGAGACCCAGTACTTC. Residues: CASRHRDRGQETQYF.

The CDR3 reads CASCRRYEQYF. CDR3 DNA: TGTGCCAGCTGTCGCCGGTACGAGCAGTACTTC. The genes are TRBV28 and TRBJ2-7; no definite D call. V lost 8 bases and J 4 bases, leaving 9 bases between the germline ends. This CDR3 region has 11 residues. CDR1 is MDHEN, CDR2 SYDVKM, per germline.

The chain employs TRBV5-1 and TRBJ1-2; no clear D. The CDR3 covers 15 residues. CDR1 is SGHRS, CDR2 YFSETQ, per germline. Trimming shortened V by 1 base and J by 0 bases, and 10 bases separated the two germline ends. The CDR3: CASSLSAGANYGYTF. In DNA form, the CDR3 reads TGCGCCAGCAGCTTGTCGGCAGGAGCTAACTATGGCTACACCTTC.

The chain recombines TRBV4-1 with TRBJ2-3; D is uncertain. Trimming cost V 4 bases and J 1 base, with 15 bases left between them. CDR1 is MGHRA, CDR2 YSYEKL, per germline. The CDR3 consists of 16 residues. The chain's CDR3 is CASSLGSAQRTDTQYF. CDR3 nucleotides: TGCGCCAGCAGCCTGGGTTCGGCTCAACGCACAGATACGCAGTATTTT.

CDR3 sequence reads: CSVKNRVLSYGYTF. Written as DNA, the CDR3 is TGCAGCGTTAAGAACAGGGTCCTCTCATATGGCTACACCTTC. The gene calls are TRBV29-1 and TRBJ1-2; maybe TRBD1 (6 bases). Germline assignment: CDR1 SQVTM and CDR2 ANQGSEA. V was shortened by 5 bases and J by 5 bases, with 18 bases between the two germline ends. The CDR3 is made up of 14 amino acids.

This rearrangement joins TRBV4-3 to TRBJ1-2; D remains ambiguous. Deletions cut 1 base from V and 2 bases from J, with 8 bases between. Looked up from germline, CDR1 is LGHNA and CDR2 is YSLEER. This CDR3 is 14 amino acids long. The CDR3 reads CASSQVPENYGYTF. DNA of the CDR3: TGCGCCAGCAGCCAAGTTCCAGAGAACTATGGCTACACCTTC.

About this clone itself: Different DNA sequences within this sample yield the same CDR3. The chain carries TRBV7-9 and TRBJ2-7; 11 nucleotides match TRBD1. The CDR3 runs to 13 residues. V lost 3 bases to trimming and J lost 5 bases; unmatched junction nucleotides: 0. The germline gives CDR1 SEHNR, CDR2 FQNEAQ (reference sequence). The CDR3 nucleotides are TGTGCCAGCAGCTTGGGACAGGGGGACGAGCAGTACTTC. Translated: CASSLGQGDEQYF.

CDR3: CASSASGGGEKLFF. The DNA for the CDR3 is TGCGCCAGCAGCGCCTCAGGGGGCGGTGAAAAACTGTTTTTT. This rearrangement joins TRBV5-1 to TRBJ1-4; 8 bases are shared with TRBD1. Trimming at V came to 4 bases and at J to 7 bases, leaving 6 bases not matched to a gene. Germline V gene sequence: CDR1 SGHRS, CDR2 YFSETQ. The CDR3 totals 14 residues.

This chain connects TRBV28 to TRBJ2-2; D could derive from TRBD1 or TRBD2 (6 bases each). Germline values: CDR1 MDHEN, CDR2 SYDVKM. CDR3 length: 17 amino acids. The ends were cut back, 5 bases at V and 5 bases at J, with 21 bases in the middle. The chain's CDR3 is CASSLLLGAGGTGELFF. The DNA of the CDR3 is TGTGCCAGCAGTCTACTCCTGGGGGCTGGGGGGACCGGGGAGCTGTTTTTT.